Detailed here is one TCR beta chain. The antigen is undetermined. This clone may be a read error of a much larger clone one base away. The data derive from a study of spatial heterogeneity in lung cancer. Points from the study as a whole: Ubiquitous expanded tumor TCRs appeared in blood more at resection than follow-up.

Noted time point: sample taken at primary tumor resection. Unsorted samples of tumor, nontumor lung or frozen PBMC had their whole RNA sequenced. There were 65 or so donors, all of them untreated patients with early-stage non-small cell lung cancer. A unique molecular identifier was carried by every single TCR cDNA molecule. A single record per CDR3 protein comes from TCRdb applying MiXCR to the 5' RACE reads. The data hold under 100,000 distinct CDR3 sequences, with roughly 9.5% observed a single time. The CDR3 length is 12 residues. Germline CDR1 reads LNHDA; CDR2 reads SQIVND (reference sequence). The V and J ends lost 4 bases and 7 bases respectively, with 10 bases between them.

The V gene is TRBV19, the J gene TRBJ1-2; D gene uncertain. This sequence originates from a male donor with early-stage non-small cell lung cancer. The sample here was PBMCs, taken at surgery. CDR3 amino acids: CASSRTDGGYTF. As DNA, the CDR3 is TGTGCCAGTAGTAGAACAGATGGTGGCTACACCTTC.